The 14 T cell receptor beta chains reported below all come from one sample, sequenced in a study of multiple sclerosis patients with progressive multifocal leukoencephalopathy. Data came from immunoSEQ multiplex PCR; TCRdb stores just in-frame clones and leaves some out. Of about 30,000 clones detected, approximately 92% appear once; the ten largest clones hold 1.9%. Specified time point: before natalizumab initiation. The source material was PBMCs. The receptors here all came from a man under 40 with multiple sclerosis.

The chain carries TRBV7-6 and TRBJ1-1; possible D gene TRBD1, 5 bases. The germline V gene has CDR1 SGHVS and CDR2 FNYEAQ. This CDR3 is built from 13 residues. Trimming shortened V by 1 base and J by 7 bases, and 10 bases separated the two germline ends. The chain's CDR3 is CASSLEQGGEAFF. The CDR3, as DNA: TGTGCCAGCAGCTTAGAGCAGGGCGGTGAAGCTTTCTTT. Full variable domain (remainder filled in from reference TRBV7-6 and TRBJ1-1): GAGVSQSPRYKVTKRGQDVALRCDPISGHVSLYWYRQALGQGPEFLTYFNYEAQQDKSGLPNDRFSAERPEGSISTLTIQRTEQRDSAMYRCASSLEQGGEAFFGQGTRLTVV.

The genes are TRBV5-1 and TRBJ1-2; TRBD1 matches 7 bases. Germline V gives CDR1 SGHRS, CDR2 YFSETQ. Trimming removed 0 bases from V and 2 bases from J; junction bases left unmatched: 1. This CDR3 has 14 residues. CDR3 sequence (DNA): TGCGCCAGCAGCTTGGGGGACAGAAACTATGGCTACACCTTC. This encodes CASSLGDRNYGYTF.

This chain uses TRBV6-5 with TRBJ2-7; TRBD1 matches 8 bases. Germline values: CDR1 MNHEY, CDR2 SVGAGI. CDR3 length equals 15 residues. Germline trimming cut 4 bases from V and 0 bases from J; bases unmatched to any gene: 5. This chain's CDR3 is CASSSGQGYSYEQYF. The CDR3 nucleotides read TGTGCCAGCAGTTCCGGACAGGGCTACTCCTACGAGCAGTACTTC.

V usage is TRBV27 and J usage is TRBJ2-5; 10 bases agree with TRBD1. Germline CDR1 MNHEY, CDR2 SMNVEV (reference sequence). The CDR3 loop spans 18 amino acids. Unmatched junction bases numbered 14, after V lost 6 bases and J lost 1 base. Here the CDR3 DNA reads TGTGCCAGCAGCCTCAGTCCTGCGACAGGGGGCCTCCAAGAGACCCAGTACTTC. This encodes CASSLSPATGGLQETQYF.

The J gene is TRBJ2-3, the V gene TRBV10-2, with D uncertain. The CDR3 is made up of 12 amino acids. From germline, CDR1 is WSHSY and CDR2 SAAADI. With 3 bases removed from V and 2 bases from J, the gap between germline ends came to 3 bases. The CDR3 DNA sequence: TGCGCCAGCAGTGACTCCACAGATACGCAGTATTTT. Amino acid sequence: CASSDSTDTQYF.

The gene calls are TRBV7-2 and TRBJ1-5; D remains unclear. Germline V gene lookup returns CDR1 SGHTA and CDR2 FQGNSA. Trimming removed 1 base from V and 6 bases from J, with 7 bases in between. CDR3 length: 13 amino acids. The CDR3 region is CASSLVLRQPQHF. DNA of the CDR3: TGTGCCAGCAGCTTAGTACTGCGTCAGCCCCAGCATTTT.

The genes are TRBV7-2 and TRBJ1-3; TRBD1 is a possible D gene (6 bases). The ends were cut back, 3 bases at V and 2 bases at J, with 14 bases in the middle. The germline V gene encodes CDR1 SGHTA and CDR2 FQGNSA. This CDR3 has 16 residues. CDR3 nucleotide sequence: TGTGCCAGCAGCTTGCGAAAGGGGGTGGCTGGAAACACCATATATTTT. This translates into CASSLRKGVAGNTIYF.

The V gene is TRBV27, the J gene TRBJ2-1; the D is unclear. V was trimmed by 2 bases and J by 10 bases, leaving 6 bases between them. The CDR3 spans 11 residues. Germline V CDR1 and CDR2: MNHEY, SMNVEV (reference sequence). The CDR3 is CASSLIREQFF. In DNA form, the CDR3 reads TGTGCCAGCAGTTTAATTCGGGAGCAGTTCTTC.

This clone appeared once. In DNA form, the CDR3 reads TGCGCCAGCAGCCAAGGCCGGGGGGGTTACAATGAGCAGTTCTTC. This encodes CASSQGRGGYNEQFF. This sequence joins TRBV4-3 and TRBJ2-1; 8 bases are shared with TRBD2. CDR1 and CDR2 from the germline V gene are LGHNA and YSLEER. This CDR3 is 15 amino acids long. V gave up 1 base and J gave up 4 bases; unmatched junction bases: 3.

The rearrangement links TRBV7-9 to TRBJ2-1; tentative D call: TRBD2 (5 bases). Germline V gene lookup returns CDR1 SEHNR and CDR2 FQNEAQ (reference sequence). Between the trimmed V and J ends, which lost 5 bases and 1 base, there was a span of 15 bases. CDR3 length: 16 amino acids. For the CDR3, the DNA is TGTGCCAGCAGCGGCCCGGACTCGAGTTCCTACAATGAGCAGTTCTTC. Translation gives CASSGPDSSSYNEQFF.

The chain carries TRBV5-6 and TRBJ1-4, with D uncertain. Trimming took 0 bases from V and 0 from J, leaving 6 bases between them. CDR1 and CDR2 from the germline V gene are SGHDT and YYEEEE. This CDR3 spans 15 amino acids. This CDR3 is CASSLGQSTNEKLFF. The CDR3 DNA sequence: TGTGCCAGCAGCTTGGGGCAGTCAACTAATGAAAAACTGTTTTTT.

V gene TRBV2 combines with J gene TRBJ2-2; D is unresolved. The CDR3 extends over 14 amino acids. Trimming removed 1 base from V and 1 base from J, with 4 bases in between. Germline V gene lookup returns CDR1 SNHLY and CDR2 FYNNEI. In DNA, the CDR3 is TGTGCCAGCAGTGAAGTGAGGAACACCGGGGAGCTGTTTTTT. This codes for CASSEVRNTGELFF.

This chain joins TRBV7-9 and TRBJ2-5; 9 bases fit TRBD1. The J call is doubtful: the DNA matches TRBJ2-7 better. CDR3 length equals 15 residues. Germline V lookup: CDR1 SEHNR, CDR2 FQNEAQ (reference sequence). The CDR3 here is CASSSRTGEAYEQYF. The CDR3 nucleotides are TGTGCCAGCAGCAGCAGGACAGGGGAGGCCTACGAGCAGTACTTC.

A few counts support this clone. CDR3 in DNA: TGTGCCAGTAACAACCCCCTACAGGGTGACCAGCCCCAGCATTTT. This codes for CASNNPLQGDQPQHF. This chain joins TRBV6-6 and TRBJ1-5; D is perhaps TRBD1 (6 bases). The CDR3 is made up of 15 amino acids. Looked up from germline, CDR1 is MNHNY and CDR2 is SVGAGI (reference sequence). The V gene lost 9 bases and the J gene lost 7 bases, with 22 bases spanning the gap.